The entry below gives a single T cell receptor beta chain sequence along with its context. This sample stems from a study of blood T cell repertoires in COVID-19. Germline CDR1 reads SGHTA; CDR2 reads FQGTGA. V lost 5 bases to trimming and J lost 7 bases; unmatched junction nucleotides: 7. The CDR3 totals 14 residues. Assignment of participants to cohorts was predicated upon participant-reported clinical history. TCRdb keeps only in-frame clones here, not all; method: immunoSEQ multiplex PCR. Of 200,000 to 250,000 clones listed, 70% to 90% were seen once; the top ten hold 6.5% to 9%. V usage is TRBV7-3 and J usage is TRBJ2-1; 8 nucleotides agree with TRBD1. Sequencing input: PBMCs or T cells enriched from blood (not recorded which). The sequence came from a middle-aged woman with acute COVID-19. CDR3 DNA sequence: TGTGCCAGCAGCCCCCAGGGGGCTCGTAATGAGCAGTTCTTC. Translated: CASSPQGARNEQFF. Together with reference TRBV7-3 and TRBJ2-1, the CDR3 gives the full variable domain: GAGVSQTPSNKVTEKGKYVELRCDPISGHTALYWYRQSLGQGPEFLIYFQGTGAADDSGLPNDRFFAVRPEGSVSTLKIQRTERGDSAVYLCASSPQGARNEQFFGPGTRLTVL.